This T cell receptor beta chain was sequenced during a study of T-cell reconstitution after alpha-beta-depleted transplantation in children. The TCRbeta library was prepared with unique molecular identifiers. TCRdb re-derived calls from the PCR reads in MiXCR, one entry per CDR3 protein. Of 350,000 to 400,000 distinct CDR3 sequences in the sample, about a fifth were seen once. After removal of 1 base from V and 3 bases from J, the junction contained 2 bases not matched to a gene. Germline CDR1 reads MGHRA; CDR2 reads YSYEKL. The CDR3 runs 16 residues. The source was PBMCs from the stem cell graft donor, collected from the stem cell graft. The receptor comes from a human donor who donated a stem cell graft to a child with acute myeloid leukemia. The J gene is TRBJ2-3, the V gene TRBV4-1, with 12 bases fitting TRBD2. The CDR3 DNA reads as TGCGCCAGCAGCCAAGCCCTAGCGGGAGGGACAGATACGCAGTATTTT. Encoded protein: CASSQALAGGTDTQYF.